These 20 T cell receptor beta chains were sequenced from one sample in a study of CD8 T cells in ankylosing spondylitis. Via MiXCR, TCRdb re-called the 5' RACE reads, giving one row per CDR3 protein. The sample lists about 240,000 distinct CDR3 sequences; 10% to 13% were seen once. Sequencing used blood, either unsorted or a sorted T cell fraction (not recorded which). These receptors all come from a male donor with ankylosing spondylitis or in good health (not recorded which).

This clonotype appeared a few times. The chain combines TRBV7-2 with TRBJ1-2, with D hard to call. This CDR3 spans 13 amino acids. The V end lost 5 bases, the J end lost 4 bases, and 11 bases lay between the germline ends. CDR1 and CDR2 (germline): SGHTA, FQGNSA. CDR3 amino acids: CASSPSEGYGYTF. For the CDR3, the DNA is TGTGCCAGCAGCCCCTCGGAGGGCTATGGCTACACCTTC.

The CDR3 DNA reads TGCGCCAGCAGCTTACGAGGTTTGAACAATGAGCAGTTCTTC. The encoded protein is CASSLRGLNNEQFF. The rearrangement uses TRBV5-1 and TRBJ2-1; D is ambiguous. V lost 2 bases, J lost 5 bases, and 11 bases lay in between. The CDR3 runs to 14 residues. Germline CDR1 SGHRS, CDR2 YFSETQ. The full variable domain, with the rest looked up from reference TRBV5-1 and TRBJ2-1, is KAGVTQTPRYLIKTRGQQVTLSCSPISGHRSVSWYQQTPGQGLQFLFEYFSETQRNKGNFPGRFSGRQFSNSRSEMNVSTLELGDSALYLCASSLRGLNNEQFFGPGTRLTVL.

The CDR3 sequence: CASSPLEGGPSNEQFF. CDR3 DNA: TGCGCCAGCAGCCCCCTCGAGGGGGGGCCATCCAATGAGCAGTTCTTC. The chain uses TRBV5-1 and TRBJ2-1; D may be TRBD2 (7 bases). V was shortened by 4 bases and J by 6 bases, with 20 bases between the two germline ends. CDR1 is SGHRS, CDR2 YFSETQ, per germline. CDR3 length: 16 amino acids.

A remark on this clonotype: This sequence may be a read error, since a much larger clone differs from it by one base. The conserved phenylalanine or tryptophan is not found at the CDR3 terminus, so this likely reflects a read error. The chain recombines TRBV5-6 with TRBJ2-1; D gene uncertain. V lost 0 bases and J 4 bases, leaving 11 bases between the germline ends. The CDR3 loop spans 15 amino acids. From germline, CDR1 is SGHDT and CDR2 YYEEEE. CDR3 coding DNA: TGTGCCAGCAGCTTGGAACGTGCCCCTTACAATGAGCAGTTCTTA. As protein: CASSLERAPYNEQFL.

Many counts were recorded for this clonotype. V gene TRBV20-1 combines with J gene TRBJ2-5; D gene unclear. The CDR3 loop spans 17 amino acids. Germline assignment: CDR1 DFQATT and CDR2 SNEGSKA (reference sequence). The germline V and J ends were trimmed by 6 bases and 5 bases, with 28 bases remaining between them. CDR3 bases: TGCAGTGCCGCCGAATTCCTAATCGGGCCCGAAGGGGAGACCCAGTACTTC. This sequence encodes CSAAEFLIGPEGETQYF.

This clonotype was picked up many times. The CDR3 loop reads CASSSTSGKSTDTQYF. The CDR3 DNA is TGCGCCAGCAGCTCGACTAGCGGGAAAAGCACAGATACGCAGTATTTT. The V and J genes are TRBV5-1 and TRBJ2-3; TRBD2 agrees at 11 bases. Germline lookup yields CDR1 SGHRS and CDR2 YFSETQ. The CDR3 is made up of 16 amino acids. V lost 3 bases, J lost 0 bases, and 3 bases stayed unmatched.

This clonotype was counted many times. This chain uses TRBV14 with TRBJ2-7, with D perhaps TRBD1 or TRBD2 (5 bases each). This CDR3 has 15 residues. Deletions cut 7 bases from V and 7 bases from J, with 23 bases between. Germline loops: CDR1 SGHDN, CDR2 FVKESK. The CDR3 region is CASIGAGLASLEQYF. In DNA form, the CDR3 reads TGTGCCAGCATCGGGGCCGGGTTGGCGTCTTTAGAGCAGTACTTC.

This clonotype was seen at least ten times. This chain joins TRBV5-4 and TRBJ2-3; no clear D. The ends were cut back, 0 bases at V and 2 bases at J, with 16 bases in the middle. CDR3 size: 17 residues. Germline CDR1 SGHNT, CDR2 YYREEE (reference sequence). CDR3 in amino acids: CASSLVAQATFTDTQYF. In DNA, the CDR3 is TGTGCCAGCAGCTTGGTGGCTCAGGCAACCTTCACAGATACGCAGTATTTT.

This clonotype came up many times. The chain carries TRBV3-1 and TRBJ1-3; D remains ambiguous. Trimming cost V 1 base and J 1 base, with 2 bases left between them. CDR1 and CDR2 from the germline V gene are LGHDT and YNNKEL (reference sequence). This CDR3 is built from 13 residues. CDR3 loop: CASSQGSGNTIYF. CDR3 DNA: TGTGCCAGCAGCCAAGGGTCTGGAAACACCATATATTTT.

J is TRBJ2-7 and V is TRBV30, with 10 bases fitting TRBD2. The CDR3 contains 14 residues. Germline CDR1 is GTSNPN and CDR2 is SVGIG (reference sequence). V shed 1 base, J shed 2 bases, and the junction held 2 bases outside the gene matches. This CDR3 is CAWSEAGGPYEQYF. CDR3 in DNA: TGTGCCTGGAGTGAAGCGGGAGGGCCCTACGAGCAGTACTTC.

This clonotype was picked up many times. This sequence joins TRBV4-2 and TRBJ1-6; perhaps TRBD1 as D (6 bases). CDR3 length equals 14 residues. From germline, CDR1 is LGHNA and CDR2 YNFKEQ. The V end lost 0 bases, the J end lost 6 bases, and 6 bases lay between the germline ends. The CDR3 nucleotides are TGTGCCAGCAGCCAAGACAGGGGTAATTCACCCCTCCACTTT. This sequence encodes CASSQDRGNSPLHF.

At least ten counts were recorded for this clonotype. The J gene is TRBJ2-7, the V gene TRBV20-1; D is possibly TRBD1 (6 bases). This CDR3 has 13 residues. Germline V gene sequence: CDR1 DFQATT, CDR2 SNEGSKA (reference sequence). V lost 5 bases to trimming and J lost 1 base, with 12 bases between them. The CDR3 nucleotides read TGCAGTGCTGACTCAGGGGAGTCCTACGAGCAGTACTTC. Its translation is CSADSGESYEQYF.

In its sample, this clonotype was seen many times. The chain uses TRBV5-1 and TRBJ2-1, with TRBD1 matching over 8 bases. This CDR3 contains 15 residues. CDR1 SGHRS and CDR2 YFSETQ come from the germline V gene. J lost 6 bases, V lost 4 bases, and 9 bases had no gene match. The CDR3 sequence: CASSPPRQGLNEQFF. CDR3 in DNA: TGCGCCAGCAGCCCTCCACGACAGGGGCTCAATGAGCAGTTCTTC. The full variable domain, in which reference TRBV5-1 and TRBJ2-1 provide the parts outside the CDR3, is KAGVTQTPRYLIKTRGQQVTLSCSPISGHRSVSWYQQTPGQGLQFLFEYFSETQRNKGNFPGRFSGRQFSNSRSEMNVSTLELGDSALYLCASSPPRQGLNEQFFGPGTRLTVL.

This clonotype was counted ten times or more. V usage is TRBV7-9 and J usage is TRBJ2-1; 7 bases fit TRBD1. The CDR3 totals 14 residues. Losses at the gene ends were 5 bases for V and 7 bases for J; bases not matched to a gene: 8. In germline, CDR1 is SEHNR, CDR2 FQNEAQ (reference sequence). DNA for the CDR3: TGTGCCAGCAGCCAAGGGGGCCAGGGAAATGAGCAGTTCTTC. Translated, it gives CASSQGGQGNEQFF.

The J gene is TRBJ2-1, the V gene TRBV7-2; 11 bases map to TRBD2. This CDR3 has 16 amino acids. Per germline, CDR1 SGHTA and CDR2 FQGNSA. With V trimmed by 4 bases and J by 7 bases, 9 bases remained unmatched. CDR3 residues: CASSWGVTSGANEQFF. The CDR3 DNA reads TGTGCCAGCAGCTGGGGGGTGACTAGCGGGGCGAATGAGCAGTTCTTC.

The chain recombines TRBV20-1 with TRBJ2-1; 9 bases are shared with TRBD2. J gave up 4 bases and V 5 bases, and 6 bases lay outside the gene matches. The CDR3 extends over 14 amino acids. Germline V gives CDR1 DFQATT, CDR2 SNEGSKA (reference sequence). The CDR3 spells CSAPGLAEYNEQFF. In DNA form, the CDR3 reads TGCAGTGCTCCGGGACTAGCAGAATACAATGAGCAGTTCTTC.

This clonotype was seen at least ten times. The chain uses TRBV2 and TRBJ2-2; 8 bases are a match to TRBD1. The CDR3 spans 13 residues. Losses at the gene ends were 4 bases for V and 9 bases for J; bases not matched to a gene: 4. CDR1 and CDR2 from the germline V gene are SNHLY and FYNNEI. CDR3 loop: CASSVPGGRELFF. Here the CDR3 DNA reads TGTGCCAGCAGTGTTCCAGGGGGCAGGGAGCTGTTTTTT.

This clonotype has at least ten counts. The chain links TRBV6-2 or TRBV6-3 to TRBJ2-7, with no clear D. This CDR3 has 17 amino acids. V gave up 4 bases and J gave up 3 bases, with 22 bases separating them. In germline, CDR1 is MNHEY, CDR2 SVGEGT. The CDR3 reads CASSSPYGGTTIYEQYF. The CDR3 DNA is TGTGCCAGCAGTTCGCCCTACGGCGGCACTACTATCTACGAGCAGTACTTC.

This clonotype was detected many times. The rearrangement links TRBV5-1 to TRBJ2-3, with D possibly called TRBD1 or TRBD2 (5 bases each). Germline-derived CDR1 and CDR2 are SGHRS and YFSETQ. The length of the CDR3 is 17 residues. V lost 0 bases to trimming and J lost 2 bases, with 16 bases between them. As DNA, the CDR3 is TGCGCCAGCAGCTTGGTTGTTATCGGGACCAACACAGATACGCAGTATTTT. It specifies CASSLVVIGTNTDTQYF.

This clonotype was seen repeatedly, ten times or more. V and J are TRBV5-5 and TRBJ1-5, with a tentative D call TRBD1 (5 bases). The germline V gene has CDR1 SGHKS and CDR2 YYEKEE (reference sequence). V lost 0 bases and J lost 5, with 15 bases in between. The CDR3 contains 16 residues. The CDR3 region is CASSLGARDAYQPQHF. As DNA, the CDR3 is TGTGCCAGCAGCTTGGGTGCCCGGGACGCGTATCAGCCCCAGCATTTT.